A single sample is the source of the 30 T cell receptor beta chains below, sequenced in a study of cytomegalovirus exposure and HLA in healthy donors. Only in-frame clones appear in the TCRdb table, and some are missing; sequencing was by immunoSEQ multiplex PCR. The sample lists about 150,000 clones, over 90% occurring once. The sample taken for sequencing was PBMCs. Every receptor here comes from a man aged 18 to 29 in good health and CMV-seropositive.

The chain couples TRBV29-1 to TRBJ2-7, with 10 bases identical to TRBD1. Germline V gene sequence: CDR1 SQVTM, CDR2 ANQGSEA. The CDR3 spans 15 residues. V lost 2 bases to trimming and J lost 2 bases; unmatched junction nucleotides: 6. This chain's CDR3 is CSVENRDRGTYEQYF. The CDR3 bases are TGCAGCGTTGAAAACAGGGACAGGGGAACCTACGAGCAGTACTTC.

DNA for the CDR3: TGTGCCAGCAGTGAAAATCAACTCCAAGAGACCCAGTACTTC. Protein: CASSENQLQETQYF. J is TRBJ2-5 and V is TRBV2; D gene uncertain. V was clipped by 2 bases and J by 1 base, with 8 bases between them. Looked up from germline, CDR1 is SNHLY and CDR2 is FYNNEI. The CDR3 has 14 residues.

The chain joins TRBV5-1 to TRBJ2-1; D is perhaps TRBD2 (6 bases). Germline V gene data show CDR1 as SGHRS and CDR2 as YFSETQ. The V end was cut by 0 bases, the J end by 8 bases, with 15 bases between. This CDR3 is 15 amino acids long. Written as DNA, the CDR3 is TGCGCCAGCAGCTTGGAGGAGGGCAGGGCCCATGAGCAGTTCTTC. This gives the protein CASSLEEGRAHEQFF.

The genes are TRBV29-1 and TRBJ2-5; TRBD2 is a possible D gene (6 bases). From germline, CDR1 is SQVTM and CDR2 ANQGSEA. V was shortened by 2 bases and J by 3 bases, with 13 bases between the two germline ends. CDR3 size: 14 residues. As DNA, the CDR3 is TGCAGCGTTGAAACTAGCTGGGGAGAAGAGACCCAGTACTTC. Its protein is CSVETSWGEETQYF.

V and J are TRBV27 and TRBJ1-2; D may be TRBD1 (5 bases). V gave up 1 base and J gave up 8 bases, with 17 bases separating them. Looked up from germline, CDR1 is MNHEY and CDR2 is SMNVEV (reference sequence). This CDR3 comprises 15 residues. CDR3 sequence: CASSLYPANQGGYTF. The CDR3 nucleotides read TGTGCCAGCAGTTTATACCCGGCCAACCAGGGAGGCTACACCTTC.

This chain uses TRBV7-9 with TRBJ2-1; D remains unclear. The CDR3 length is 15 residues. The V and J ends lost 5 bases and 8 bases respectively, with 19 bases between them. Germline V gene sequence: CDR1 SEHNR, CDR2 FQNEAQ (reference sequence). CDR3 sequence (DNA): TGTGCCAGCAGCCGAATGGCCCAGCGAGGCGATGAGCAGTTCTTC. Its protein product is CASSRMAQRGDEQFF.

This rearrangement joins TRBV14 to TRBJ1-2; possible D gene TRBD1, 6 bases. With 0 bases removed from V and 6 bases from J, the gap between germline ends came to 11 bases. Germline CDR1 is SGHDN and CDR2 is FVKESK. The CDR3 consists of 14 residues. CDR3 DNA sequence: TGTGCCAGCAGCCAAGAGGACAGAAGCCATGGCTACACCTTC. Protein sequence: CASSQEDRSHGYTF.

V usage is TRBV27 and J usage is TRBJ1-3; the D gene is possibly TRBD1 (6 bases). This CDR3 region has 16 residues. V was pared by 2 bases and J by 4 bases, with 15 bases between. CDR1 is MNHEY, CDR2 SMNVEV, per germline (reference sequence). For the CDR3, the DNA is TGTGCCAGCAGTTTAACCGGGACATTCAAGGGAAACACCATATATTTT. Residues: CASSLTGTFKGNTIYF.

J is TRBJ1-2 and V is TRBV30; tentative D call: TRBD1 (5 bases). V was cut by 2 bases and J by 3 bases, with 10 bases left in between. The CDR3 is 13 residues long. CDR1 GTSNPN and CDR2 SVGIG come from the germline V gene (reference sequence). The DNA for the CDR3 is TGTGCCTGGAGTTCGGGACTTGACTATGGCTACACCTTC. As protein: CAWSSGLDYGYTF.

This clone was seen just once. The rearrangement links TRBV6-1 to TRBJ1-1; D remains ambiguous. The CDR3 contains 11 residues. Trimming left V 5 bases short and J 4 bases short, with 5 bases between. Per germline, CDR1 MNHNS and CDR2 SASEGT. The CDR3 region has the DNA TGTGCCAGCAGTCTTAGCACTGAAGCTTTCTTT. As protein: CASSLSTEAFF.

The gene calls are TRBV19 and TRBJ2-1; the match to TRBD1 covers 8 bases. This CDR3 has 13 amino acids. The J segment lost 6 bases and the V segment lost 7 bases, leaving 5 bases of the junction unmatched. Germline CDR1 is LNHDA and CDR2 is SQIVND (reference sequence). This CDR3 reads CASTRTGSNEQFF. The CDR3 coding sequence is TGTGCCAGTACTCGGACAGGGAGCAATGAGCAGTTCTTC.

The chain has TRBV6-1 and TRBJ2-2, with TRBD1 as a possible D gene (6 bases). The CDR3 sequence is 13 residues long. Germline CDR1 and CDR2: MNHNS and SASEGT. Trimming took 7 bases from V and 5 from J, leaving 11 bases between them. CDR3 sequence reads: CASKPGVTGELFF. The CDR3 DNA reads TGTGCCAGCAAACCAGGGGTTACCGGGGAGCTGTTTTTT.

The chain couples TRBV6-1 to TRBJ1-1; 9 positions agree with TRBD1. The CDR3 has 15 amino acids. V shed 2 bases and J 7 bases; nucleotides not matched to a gene: 8. From germline, CDR1 is MNHNS and CDR2 SASEGT. CDR3: CASSEWTGEFGEAFF. For the CDR3, the DNA is TGTGCCAGCAGTGAATGGACAGGGGAGTTTGGTGAAGCTTTCTTT.

The chain joins TRBV19 to TRBJ2-1; 9 positions match TRBD2. Germline-derived CDR1 and CDR2 are LNHDA and SQIVND (reference sequence). V lost 3 bases to trimming and J lost 2 bases; unmatched junction nucleotides: 5. The CDR3 extends over 16 amino acids. The CDR3, as DNA: TGTGCCAGTAGTATCCCACTAGCGGGCCCCTACAATGAGCAGTTCTTC. Amino acids: CASSIPLAGPYNEQFF.

V is TRBV7-6 and J is TRBJ1-2, with TRBD1 identical over 8 bases. The CDR3 consists of 13 residues. Germline-derived CDR1 and CDR2 are SGHVS and FNYEAQ. V shed 8 bases, J shed 3 bases, and the junction held 5 bases outside the gene matches. The CDR3 here is CASAGTGHYGYTF. The CDR3 DNA sequence: TGTGCCAGCGCCGGGACAGGACACTATGGCTACACCTTC.

The chain has TRBV2 and TRBJ2-7; D gene unclear. This CDR3 region has 14 residues. Trimming left V 8 bases short and J 2 bases short, with 16 bases between. Germline V gene data show CDR1 as SNHLY and CDR2 as FYNNEI. In DNA, the CDR3 is TGTGCCAGCTCCCACCCACTCAACCCCTACGAGCAGTACTTC. It codes for CASSHPLNPYEQYF.

The CDR3 sequence is CASSLIGQGYYEQYF. CDR3 bases: TGTGCCAGCAGTTTAATAGGACAGGGGTACTACGAGCAGTACTTC. V gene TRBV27 combines with J gene TRBJ2-7, with 9 bases aligning to TRBD1. Trimming at V came to 2 bases and at J to 3 bases, leaving 5 bases not matched to a gene. Per germline, CDR1 MNHEY and CDR2 SMNVEV (reference sequence). The CDR3 extends over 15 amino acids.

The chain is built from TRBV5-5 and TRBJ2-5; TRBD2 might be the D (5 bases). The CDR3 has 18 amino acids. Trimming left V 0 bases short and J 5 bases short, with 23 bases between. CDR1 is SGHKS, CDR2 YYEKEE, per germline (reference sequence). The CDR3 DNA is TGTGCCAGCAGCTTGGCCGTTCCCTACAGTCCGACGGGGGAGACCCAGTACTTC. As protein: CASSLAVPYSPTGETQYF.

The CDR3 coding sequence is TGTGCCAGCAGTCCGGGGACAGGAGCTGCAACTAATGAAAAACTGTTTTTT. Translation gives CASSPGTGAATNEKLFF. This chain joins TRBV27 and TRBJ1-4, with TRBD1 identical over 8 bases. From germline, CDR1 is MNHEY and CDR2 SMNVEV (reference sequence). Trimming took 5 bases from V and 0 from J; bases not matched to a gene: 8. The CDR3 contains 17 residues.

The chain joins TRBV5-1 to TRBJ1-2; D remains unclear. The germline gives CDR1 SGHRS, CDR2 YFSETQ. The CDR3 sequence is 13 residues long. Between the trimmed V and J ends, which lost 4 bases and 5 bases, there was a span of 12 bases. The CDR3 coding sequence is TGCGCCAGCAGCCGCGATACAGATTATGGCTACACCTTC. Translation: CASSRDTDYGYTF.

The rearrangement uses TRBV5-1 and TRBJ2-5, with TRBD1 matching 8 bases. This CDR3 has 15 amino acids. V lost 4 bases to trimming and J lost 1 base; unmatched junction nucleotides: 6. CDR1 SGHRS and CDR2 YFSETQ come from the germline V gene. CDR3 residues: CASSQGQGAQETQYF. The DNA of the CDR3 is TGCGCCAGCAGCCAAGGACAGGGCGCCCAAGAGACCCAGTACTTC.

The V and J genes are TRBV28 and TRBJ2-3; a weak D match, TRBD1 (7 bases). The ends were cut back, 2 bases at V and 0 bases at J, with 12 bases in the middle. This CDR3 has 16 amino acids. Germline assignment: CDR1 MDHEN and CDR2 SYDVKM. The CDR3 sequence is CASSLMTGTSTDTQYF. The CDR3 DNA follows: TGTGCCAGCAGTTTAATGACAGGGACTAGCACAGATACGCAGTATTTT.

This clone was observed a single time. The V and J genes are TRBV11-3 and TRBJ2-3, with 8 bases matching TRBD2. The length of the CDR3 is 17 residues. CDR1 is SGHNT and CDR2 is YENEEA in the germline V gene. Losses at the gene ends were 4 bases for V and 1 base for J; bases not matched to a gene: 10. The CDR3 sequence: CASSSRREEDRTDTQYF. In DNA form, the CDR3 reads TGTGCCAGCAGCTCCCGGCGGGAGGAGGATCGCACAGATACGCAGTATTTT.

The J gene is TRBJ2-5, the V gene TRBV5-4, with 9 bases matching TRBD2. J was trimmed by 4 bases and V by 4 bases; bases with no gene match: 11. The germline gives CDR1 SGHNT, CDR2 YYREEE (reference sequence). The CDR3 consists of 16 residues. This CDR3 reads CASSLGTSRSRETQYF. Here the CDR3 DNA reads TGTGCCAGCAGCCTCGGGACTAGCAGGAGTAGAGAGACCCAGTACTTC.

The V gene is TRBV7-2, the J gene TRBJ2-1; 11 bases fit TRBD2. The CDR3 has 17 residues. The germline V gene has CDR1 SGHTA and CDR2 FQGNSA. V was pared by 5 bases and J by 3 bases, with 9 bases of the junction left unmatched. The CDR3 here is CASSGASGRHLYNEQFF. The CDR3 region has the DNA TGTGCCAGCAGCGGGGCTAGCGGGAGGCACCTCTACAATGAGCAGTTCTTC.

The genes are TRBV7-9 and TRBJ1-6, with D possibly being TRBD1 (5 bases). The CDR3 consists of 14 residues. The ends were cut back, 1 base at V and 6 bases at J, with 7 bases in the middle. Germline loops: CDR1 SEHNR, CDR2 FQNEAQ (reference sequence). CDR3 amino acids: CASSLGQLNSPLHF. The CDR3 coding sequence is TGTGCCAGCAGCTTAGGACAGCTTAATTCACCCCTCCACTTT.

The V gene is TRBV15, the J gene TRBJ2-2; no firm D call. Trimming pared 8 bases from V and 1 base from J, leaving 11 bases between. The CDR3 is 14 amino acids. In germline, CDR1 is LNHNV, CDR2 YYDKDF (reference sequence). As DNA, the CDR3 is TGTGCCACCCGACGGAGCCGGAACACCGGGGAGCTGTTTTTT. Translating it yields CATRRSRNTGELFF.

The chain couples TRBV7-6 to TRBJ1-5; a weak D match, TRBD1 (6 bases). This CDR3 comprises 18 residues. V gave up 4 bases and J gave up 5 bases, with 24 bases separating them. In germline, CDR1 is SGHVS, CDR2 FNYEAQ. CDR3 nucleotides: TGTGCCAGCAGCTCAGGGGTACCACAACAGGAAGCGGATCAGCCCCAGCATTTT. Encoded protein: CASSSGVPQQEADQPQHF.

The CDR3 is CASSPPTGQGTYEQYF. The CDR3 nucleotides are TGTGCCAGCAGCCCCCCAACGGGACAGGGAACCTACGAGCAGTACTTC. V is TRBV7-9 and J is TRBJ2-7; TRBD1 agrees at 9 bases. The germline V gene encodes CDR1 SEHNR and CDR2 FQNEAQ (reference sequence). J lost 2 bases, V lost 5 bases, and 10 bases had no gene match. The CDR3 runs 16 residues. Using reference TRBV7-9 and TRBJ2-7 for the parts outside the CDR3, the full variable domain is DTGVSQNPRHKITKRGQNVTFRCDPISEHNRLYWYRQTLGQGPEFLTYFQNEAQLEKSRLLSDRFSAERPKGSFSTLEIQRTEQGDSAMYLCASSPPTGQGTYEQYFGPGTRLTVT.

V gene TRBV5-1 combines with J gene TRBJ1-3; TRBD1 might be the D (6 bases). CDR3 length: 17 residues. CDR1 SGHRS and CDR2 YFSETQ come from the germline V gene. V dropped 0 bases and J dropped 0 bases, with 13 bases sitting between them. The chain's CDR3 is CASSLATGLHSGNTIYF. Written as DNA, the CDR3 is TGCGCCAGCAGCTTGGCAACAGGGCTCCACTCTGGAAACACCATATATTTT.